A single T cell receptor beta chain is shown here with its context. Antigen unknown. Relative to the germline gene, one junction end is altered; a read error may explain this. Germline assignment: CDR1 LGHNA and CDR2 YNFKEQ. The CDR3 has 16 residues. These data come from a study of tumor-infiltrating lymphocytes in primary liver carcinoma. Without any cell sorting, about 18-31 mg of bulk tissue yielded co-extracted RNA and DNA. Surgical resection was the treatment these patients received for primary liver carcinoma. The study enrolled treatment-naive patients with chronic HBV infection. TCR beta cDNA came from roughly 0.45 ug total RNA, primed with a constant-region primer. Slightly modified ARM-PCR served as the procedure for the TCR beta libraries. These libraries came from three rounds of nested multiplex PCR. TRBV1-TRBV30 forward primers paired with a C-beta reverse primer drove the first two PCR rounds, about 11 cycles each. TCRdb used MiXCR to reprocess the multiplex PCR reads, holding one entry per CDR3 protein. Among 40,000 or so distinct CDR3 sequences listed, 60% to 80% were seen once.

Study results and limitations: With p = 0.039, the top-250-clone fraction in tumors significantly exceeded that in blood.

The sample consisted of tumor-adjacent normal liver tissue. The receptor comes from a woman in her 30s with primary liver carcinoma and hepatitis B virus infection. This rearrangement joins TRBV4-2 to TRBJ2-7; D ambiguous. DNA of the CDR3: TGTGCCAGCAACCAAGCCGCCGGGCGTGATTTGTACGAGCAGTACTTC. This translates into CASNQAAGRDLYEQYF.